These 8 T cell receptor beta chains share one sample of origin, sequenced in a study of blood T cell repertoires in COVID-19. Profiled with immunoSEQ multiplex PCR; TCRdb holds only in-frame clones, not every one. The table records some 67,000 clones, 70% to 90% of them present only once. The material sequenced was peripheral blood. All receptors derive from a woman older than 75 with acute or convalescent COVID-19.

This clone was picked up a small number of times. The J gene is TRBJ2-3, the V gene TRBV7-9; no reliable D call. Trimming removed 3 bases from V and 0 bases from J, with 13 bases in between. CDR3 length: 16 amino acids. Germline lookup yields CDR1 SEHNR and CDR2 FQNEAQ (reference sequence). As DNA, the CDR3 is TGTGCCAGCAGCTTCCCAAGAACACCAAGCACAGATACGCAGTATTTT. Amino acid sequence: CASSFPRTPSTDTQYF.

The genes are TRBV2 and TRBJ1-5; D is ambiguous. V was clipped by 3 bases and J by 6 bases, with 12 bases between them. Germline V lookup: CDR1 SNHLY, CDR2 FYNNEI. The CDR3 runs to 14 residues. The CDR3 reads CASSDRGLGQPQHF. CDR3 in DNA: TGTGCCAGCAGTGACAGAGGTTTAGGTCAGCCCCAGCATTTT. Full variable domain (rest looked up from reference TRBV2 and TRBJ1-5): EPEVTQTPSHQVTQMGQEVILRCVPISNHLYFYWYRQILGQKVEFLVSFYNNEISEKSEIFDDQFSVERPDGSNFTLKIRSTKLEDSAMYFCASSDRGLGQPQHFGDGTRLSIL.

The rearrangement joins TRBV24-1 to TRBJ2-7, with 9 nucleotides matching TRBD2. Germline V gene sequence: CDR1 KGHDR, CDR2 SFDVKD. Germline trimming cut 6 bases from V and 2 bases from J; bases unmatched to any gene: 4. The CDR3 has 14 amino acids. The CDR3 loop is CATSKSGGPYEQYF. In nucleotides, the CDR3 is TGTGCCACCAGTAAGAGCGGGGGGCCCTACGAGCAGTACTTC.

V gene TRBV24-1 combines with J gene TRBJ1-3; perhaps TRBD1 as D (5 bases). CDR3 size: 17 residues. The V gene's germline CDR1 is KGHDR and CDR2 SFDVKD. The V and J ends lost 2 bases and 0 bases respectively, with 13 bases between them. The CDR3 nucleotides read TGTGCCACCAGTGATTCCCGAATCGGGGGCTCTGGAAACACCATATATTTT. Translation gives CATSDSRIGGSGNTIYF.

In nucleotides, the CDR3 is TGTGCCAGCAGCTTAGGTTCTATCGGTGAGCAGTTCTTC. This encodes CASSLGSIGEQFF. The chain links TRBV7-2 to TRBJ2-1; D gene unclear. CDR3 length: 13 amino acids. V was clipped by 1 base and J by 9 bases, with 10 bases between them. Per the germline V gene, CDR1 is SGHTA and CDR2 is FQGNSA.

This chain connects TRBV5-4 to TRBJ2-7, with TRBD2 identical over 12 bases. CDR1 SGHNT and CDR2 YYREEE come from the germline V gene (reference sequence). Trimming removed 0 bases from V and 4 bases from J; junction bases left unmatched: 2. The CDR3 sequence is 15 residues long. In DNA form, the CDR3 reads TGTGCCAGCAGCTTGGAGCTAGCGGGAGGGTACGAGCAGTACTTC. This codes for CASSLELAGGYEQYF.

DNA of the CDR3: TGTGCCAGCAGCTTAGGAGGGACTAGGGGGACCGGGGAGCTGTTTTTT. Encoded protein: CASSLGGTRGTGELFF. V usage is TRBV11-3 and J usage is TRBJ2-2; TRBD2 matches at 8 bases. This CDR3 contains 16 residues. CDR1 and CDR2 (germline): SGHNT, YENEEA. The J segment lost 5 bases and the V segment lost 1 base, leaving 6 bases of the junction unmatched.

The CDR3 bases are TGCGCCAGTTTGGGGGACAACACAGATACGCAGTATTTT. Its protein product is CASLGDNTDTQYF. The rearrangement links TRBV5-1 to TRBJ2-3, with D possibly being TRBD1 (6 bases). The CDR3 contains 13 residues. Per the germline V gene, CDR1 is SGHRS and CDR2 is YFSETQ. Trimming left V 8 bases short and J 2 bases short, with 12 bases between. Full variable domain (rest looked up from reference TRBV5-1 and TRBJ2-3): KAGVTQTPRYLIKTRGQQVTLSCSPISGHRSVSWYQQTPGQGLQFLFEYFSETQRNKGNFPGRFSGRQFSNSRSEMNVSTLELGDSALYLCASLGDNTDTQYFGPGTRLTVL.